A selection of T cell receptor beta chains follows, all from one sample in a study of blood T cell repertoires in COVID-19. Here immunoSEQ multiplex PCR was the method, and the copy in TCRdb shows in-frame clones only, minus some. Here the sample spans 370,000 or so clones, 70% to 90% being singletons. The sequencing input was PBMCs or T cells enriched from blood (not recorded which). These receptors were taken from a man aged 30 to 45 who had recovered from COVID-19. Each CDR3 is given with its conserved first and last residue. A D gene is named only where the DNA matches it firmly. The listing skips clone size in some rows; elsewhere it reads once, few, many or a size class.

J gene: TRBJ1-4
V gene: TRBV3-1/TRBV3-2
clone size: NA
D gene: TRBD1
CDR3 protein: CASSQATGGLNEKLFF
CDR3 DNA: TGTGCCAGCAGCCAAGCCACAGGGGGCCTTAATGAAAAACTGTTTTTT

J gene: TRBJ2-1
V gene: TRBV5-4
clone size: NA
D gene: NA
CDR3 protein: CASSLFRGLVNEQFF
CDR3 DNA: TGTGCCAGCAGCTTGTTTAGGGGTCTGGTCAATGAGCAGTTCTTC

J gene: TRBJ2-1
V gene: TRBV4-1
clone size: NA
D gene: TRBD2
CDR3 protein: CASSLLAGIYNEQFF
CDR3 DNA: TGCGCCAGCAGCCTACTAGCGGGGATTTACAATGAGCAGTTCTTC

J gene: TRBJ2-5
V gene: TRBV5-1
clone size: NA
D gene: TRBD1
CDR3 protein: CASSLTTGVWEETQYF
CDR3 DNA: TGCGCCAGCAGCTTGACGACAGGGGTTTGGGAAGAGACCCAGTACTTC

J gene: TRBJ2-2
V gene: TRBV24-1
clone size: NA
D gene: TRBD2
CDR3 protein: CATSDPGLGGATGELFF
CDR3 DNA: TGTGCCACCAGTGATCCCGGCCTCGGGGGGGCAACCGGGGAGCTGTTTTTT

J gene: TRBJ1-1
V gene: TRBV6-5
clone size: NA
D gene: NA
CDR3 protein: CASIRGETEAFF
CDR3 DNA: TGTGCCAGCATACGGGGGGAGACTGAAGCTTTCTTT

J gene: TRBJ2-7
V gene: TRBV13
clone size: NA
D gene: TRBD2
CDR3 protein: CASSPRLAREQYF
CDR3 DNA: TGTGCCAGCAGCCCGCGACTAGCACGGGAGCAGTACTTC

J gene: TRBJ2-2
V gene: TRBV14
clone size: NA
D gene: NA
CDR3 protein: CASSPFGGGTGELFF
CDR3 DNA: TGTGCCAGCAGCCCTTTCGGGGGAGGAACCGGGGAGCTGTTTTTT

J gene: TRBJ1-6
V gene: TRBV9
clone size: NA
D gene: NA
CDR3 protein: CASSGQTNSPLHF
CDR3 DNA: TGTGCCAGCAGCGGACAGACCAATTCACCCCTCCACTTT

J gene: TRBJ1-1
V gene: TRBV2
clone size: NA
D gene: NA
CDR3 protein: CASRTESGTEAFF
CDR3 DNA: TGTGCCAGCAGGACAGAGTCGGGCACTGAAGCTTTCTTT

J gene: TRBJ1-1
V gene: TRBV7-9
clone size: NA
D gene: NA
CDR3 protein: CASSFHGLDTEAFF
CDR3 DNA: TGTGCCAGCAGCTTTCACGGGTTAGACACTGAAGCTTTCTTT

J gene: TRBJ2-1
V gene: TRBV6-2/TRBV6-3
clone size: NA
D gene: TRBD2
CDR3 protein: CASSQTSGRTYNEQFF
CDR3 DNA: TGTGCCAGCAGCCAGACTAGCGGTCGCACCTACAATGAGCAGTTCTTC

J gene: TRBJ2-2
V gene: TRBV7-8
clone size: once
D gene: NA
CDR3 protein: CASSPVAGRITGELFF
CDR3 DNA: TGTGCCAGCAGCCCTGTGGCGGGGCGGATCACCGGGGAGCTGTTTTTT

J gene: TRBJ1-1
V gene: TRBV29-1
clone size: NA
D gene: NA
CDR3 protein: CSVGTPRWNTEAFF
CDR3 DNA: TGCAGCGTTGGGACACCCCGATGGAACACTGAAGCTTTCTTT

J gene: TRBJ1-3
V gene: TRBV20-1
clone size: NA
D gene: TRBD1
CDR3 protein: CGTGAGNTIYF
CDR3 DNA: TGCGGAACAGGGGCTGGAAACACCATATATTTT

J gene: TRBJ2-5
V gene: TRBV3-1/TRBV3-2
clone size: NA
D gene: TRBD2
CDR3 protein: CASSPVAGGPVSETQYF
CDR3 DNA: TGTGCCAGCAGCCCCGTGGCGGGGGGGCCAGTTAGTGAGACCCAGTACTTC

J gene: TRBJ1-2
V gene: TRBV13
clone size: NA
D gene: TRBD1
CDR3 protein: CASSARGQGNGYTF
CDR3 DNA: TGTGCCAGCAGCGCGAGGGGACAGGGGAATGGCTACACCTTC

J gene: TRBJ2-3
V gene: TRBV5-1
clone size: NA
D gene: NA
CDR3 protein: CASSPRPGDTQYF
CDR3 DNA: TGCGCCAGCAGCCCACGTCCGGGGGATACGCAGTATTTT

J gene: TRBJ2-7
V gene: TRBV19
clone size: once
D gene: TRBD1
CDR3 protein: CASSIFEEQGSEQYF
CDR3 DNA: TGTGCCAGTAGTATATTTGAGGAACAGGGGAGCGAGCAGTACTTC

J gene: TRBJ2-2
V gene: TRBV19
clone size: NA
D gene: NA
CDR3 protein: CASSMGQLSNTGELFF
CDR3 DNA: TGTGCCAGTAGTATGGGACAACTGTCGAACACCGGGGAGCTGTTTTTT

J gene: TRBJ2-7
V gene: TRBV30
clone size: NA
D gene: NA
CDR3 protein: CAWSGSTGRAYEQYF
CDR3 DNA: TGTGCCTGGAGTGGATCTACGGGGAGAGCCTACGAGCAGTACTTC

J gene: TRBJ2-7
V gene: TRBV5-1
clone size: NA
D gene: TRBD1
CDR3 protein: CASSYNDRGFYEQYF
CDR3 DNA: TGCGCCAGCAGCTACAACGACAGGGGGTTCTACGAGCAGTACTTC

J gene: TRBJ2-7
V gene: TRBV10-3
clone size: once
D gene: TRBD1
CDR3 protein: CATGRQGYEQYF
CDR3 DNA: TGTGCCACCGGGCGACAGGGCTACGAGCAGTACTTC

J gene: TRBJ2-5
V gene: TRBV3-1/TRBV3-2
clone size: NA
D gene: NA
CDR3 protein: CASSQIRRGGQETQYF
CDR3 DNA: TGTGCCAGCAGCCAAATTCGTAGGGGGGGACAAGAGACCCAGTACTTC

J gene: TRBJ1-5
V gene: TRBV7-8
clone size: once
D gene: NA
CDR3 protein: CASSLVGGFNQPQHF
CDR3 DNA: TGTGCCAGCAGCTTAGTCGGGGGATTCAATCAGCCCCAGCATTTT

J gene: TRBJ1-2
V gene: TRBV19
clone size: once
D gene: TRBD1
CDR3 protein: CASRSRDRDGYTF
CDR3 DNA: TGTGCCAGTAGGTCCCGGGACAGGGACGGCTACACCTTC

J gene: TRBJ1-1
V gene: TRBV10-2
clone size: NA
D gene: NA
CDR3 protein: CASSEQGNTEAFF
CDR3 DNA: TGCGCCAGCAGTGAACAGGGTAACACTGAAGCTTTCTTT

J gene: TRBJ2-7
V gene: TRBV5-4
clone size: NA
D gene: TRBD1
CDR3 protein: CASSPTGPDNYEQYF
CDR3 DNA: TGTGCCAGCAGCCCGACAGGGCCCGACAACTACGAGCAGTACTTC

J gene: TRBJ1-1
V gene: TRBV4-1
clone size: once
D gene: NA
CDR3 protein: CASSHLGLNTEAFF
CDR3 DNA: TGCGCCAGCAGCCACCTAGGTTTGAACACTGAAGCTTTCTTT

J gene: TRBJ1-4
V gene: TRBV10-3
clone size: once
D gene: NA
CDR3 protein: CAIRGTGEKLFF
CDR3 DNA: TGTGCCATCAGAGGAACGGGGGAAAAACTGTTTTTT

J gene: TRBJ1-5
V gene: TRBV10-3
clone size: NA
D gene: NA
CDR3 protein: CAISEGGNQPQHF
CDR3 DNA: TGTGCCATCAGTGAGGGAGGCAATCAGCCCCAGCATTTT

J gene: TRBJ1-2
V gene: TRBV29-1
clone size: NA
D gene: NA
CDR3 protein: CSVEDREVYGYTF
CDR3 DNA: TGCAGCGTTGAAGATCGGGAGGTTTATGGCTACACCTTC

J gene: TRBJ1-2
V gene: TRBV7-9
clone size: NA
D gene: NA
CDR3 protein: CASSSVRQGKAYGYTF
CDR3 DNA: TGTGCCAGCAGCTCAGTAAGGCAGGGGAAGGCCTATGGCTACACCTTC

J gene: TRBJ2-7
V gene: TRBV4-2
clone size: few
D gene: NA
CDR3 protein: CASSQEGVSSYEQYF
CDR3 DNA: TGTGCCAGCAGCCAAGAGGGCGTTAGCTCCTACGAGCAGTACTTC